What follows are 10 T cell receptor beta chains derived from one specimen sequenced in a study of T cells in Graves' hyperthyroidism and ophthalmopathy. Using RNA transcripts as the source, TCR beta CDR3 regions were amplified. The TCR CDR3 first-round RT-PCR relied on the HTBI primer set. TCRdb recomputed calls from the multiplex PCR reads with MiXCR, one row per CDR3 protein. The profile covers about 380,000 distinct CDR3 sequences, with under 20% appearing a single time and 40% taken by the ten largest. What was sequenced was blood. Receptor source: a man between 18 and 29 years old with Graves' ophthalmopathy.

This clonotype was detected many times. The rearrangement joins TRBV29-1 to TRBJ1-1, with a tentative D call TRBD1 (5 bases). V was clipped by 3 bases and J by 8 bases, with 13 bases between them. The germline V gene encodes CDR1 SQVTM and CDR2 ANQGSEA. The length of the CDR3 is 12 residues. The CDR3 coding sequence is TGCAGCGTTGATGGGGGTACGAAAGAAGCTTTCTTT. Its translation is CSVDGGTKEAFF.

Of note for this clonotype: This may be a read error, as it is one base from a much larger clone. Likely a read error: the CDR3 ends without its conserved phenylalanine or tryptophan. This chain links TRBV2 with TRBJ2-7; D ambiguous. Germline values: CDR1 SNHLY, CDR2 FYNNEI. CDR3 length equals 13 residues. The ends were cut back, 1 base at V and 2 bases at J, with 6 bases in the middle. CDR3 nucleotides: TGTGCCAGCAGTGAAGTAACACCCTACGAGCAGTACCTC. This gives the protein CASSEVTPYEQYL.

This clonotype was seen only a few times. This chain uses TRBV5-1 with TRBJ2-7; a possible D gene is TRBD1 (6 bases). The V and J ends lost 8 bases and 0 bases respectively, with 18 bases between them. Germline V gives CDR1 SGHRS, CDR2 YFSETQ. This CDR3 region has 15 residues. The CDR3 loop reads CASRVGTSPSYEQYF. The CDR3 DNA reads TGCGCCAGTAGAGTCGGGACATCCCCCTCCTACGAGCAGTACTTC.

Only a few counts were recorded for this clonotype. The J gene is TRBJ1-4, the V gene TRBV27; weak D call: TRBD1 (5 bases). Germline V gene data show CDR1 as MNHEY and CDR2 as SMNVEV (reference sequence). CDR3 length: 15 residues. Trimming shortened V by 6 bases and J by 5 bases, and 16 bases separated the two germline ends. This chain's CDR3 is CASRPVGPRNEKLFF. CDR3 sequence (DNA): TGTGCCAGCAGGCCCGTGGGGCCGAGGAATGAAAAACTGTTTTTT.

V usage is TRBV12-3 or TRBV12-4 and J usage is TRBJ1-1, with unresolved D. V dropped 8 bases and J dropped 7 bases, with 20 bases sitting between them. This CDR3 is built from 14 residues. The CDR3 DNA is TGTGCCAGCTCTTCCCCATCTTGGACTGATGAAGCTTTCTTT. It translates to CASSSPSWTDEAFF.

This clonotype was observed at least ten times. This chain joins TRBV20-1 and TRBJ2-1; TRBD1 agrees at 9 bases. The germline V gene encodes CDR1 DFQATT and CDR2 SNEGSKA (reference sequence). This CDR3 is built from 12 residues. J lost 12 bases, V lost 5 bases, and 8 bases had no gene match. CDR3 region: CSALIPGQGQFF. CDR3 in DNA: TGCAGTGCTTTAATACCGGGACAGGGGCAGTTCTTC.

This clonotype has a count of ten or more. As DNA, the CDR3 is TGCGCCAGCAGCTTGTTGGGAGGAACTTTGGGCACTGAAGCTTTCTTT. It encodes CASSLLGGTLGTEAFF. This sequence joins TRBV5-1 and TRBJ1-1; D unresolved. The CDR3 has 16 amino acids. Germline CDR1 is SGHRS and CDR2 is YFSETQ. Trimming shortened V by 1 base and J by 4 bases, and 17 bases separated the two germline ends.

In its sample, this clonotype was seen many times. The chain is built from TRBV12-3 or TRBV12-4 and TRBJ2-1; 7 nucleotides align to TRBD2. The CDR3 sequence is 14 residues long. V shed 6 bases and J 5 bases; nucleotides not matched to a gene: 7. Written as DNA, the CDR3 is TGTGCCAGCAGAACCAGCGGGGAAGACAATGAGCAGTTCTTC. Translating gives CASRTSGEDNEQFF.

This clonotype was observed many times. The CDR3 nucleotides read TGTGCCAGCAGTTGGGGACAGCACTATGGCTACACCTTC. Translation gives CASSWGQHYGYTF. The chain links TRBV28 to TRBJ1-2; 7 bases line up with TRBD1. Losses at the gene ends were 4 bases for V and 3 bases for J; bases not matched to a gene: 2. Germline lookup yields CDR1 MDHEN and CDR2 SYDVKM. This CDR3 spans 13 amino acids.

V and J are TRBV6-1 and TRBJ2-2; 13 nucleotides line up with TRBD2. The CDR3 loop spans 15 amino acids. CDR1 is MNHNS, CDR2 SASEGT, per germline. V lost 5 bases, J lost 5 bases, and 2 bases stayed unmatched. The DNA of the CDR3 is TGTGCCAGCAGTTGGACTAGCGGGGGTACCGGGGAGCTGTTTTTT. Protein sequence: CASSWTSGGTGELFF.